This T cell receptor (beta chain) is from a study of Graves' ophthalmopathy and Graves' hyperthyroidism. In its sample, this clonotype was seen many times. RNA transcripts were the source from which TCR beta CDR3 regions were amplified. Amplification began with first-round RT-PCR using HTBI primers, then second-round multiplex PCR was performed. TCRdb passed the multiplex PCR reads through MiXCR, listing each CDR3 protein once. The sample includes 400,000 to 450,000 distinct CDR3 sequences, roughly 21% of them seen just once. Ophthalmopathy not arising within 18 months of follow-up defined hyperthyroidism as stable. The CDR3 length is 14 residues. Trimming took off 6 bases at V and 0 bases at J, with 12 bases between the two ends. CDR1 and CDR2 (germline): MNHEY, SMNVEV (reference sequence).

Sample: peripheral blood. This sequence originates from a woman under 30 with stable Graves' hyperthyroidism. This chain uses TRBV27 with TRBJ2-7; D remains unclear. CDR3: CASRGIQASYEQYF. In nucleotides, the CDR3 is TGTGCCAGCAGAGGAATTCAGGCCTCCTACGAGCAGTACTTC.